A single TCR beta chain is shown here with its context. Antigen: not known. Negative isolation yielded the CD8+ and CD4+ T cells, while FACS enriched the TEMRA cells. RNA, at about 0.5 to 1 ug, was reverse transcribed with random hexamers. TCRdb itself ran the immunoSEQ multiplex PCR reads through MiXCR, one entry per CDR3 protein. This table holds roughly 84,000 distinct CDR3 sequences, about 96% found once. This record belongs to a study of CD8 T cells in Susac syndrome. Turning to the study itself: Active disease was present in over 5 of the sequenced Susac syndrome patients, whereas 8 or 9 of them were in remission.

Germline loops: CDR1 MDHEN, CDR2 SYDVKM. V was shortened by 7 bases and J by 1 base, with 14 bases between the two germline ends. The CDR3 spans 14 residues. Regarding the study as a whole: Susac CD8+ cells expanded clonally the most in TEMRA cells and in active patients. The study recognized that the number of individuals in its TCR sequencing and HLA analysis was relatively small.

Sequencing was performed on CD8+ T cells from PBMCs. The V call is TRBV28, the J call TRBJ2-7, with D tentatively TRBD1 (6 bases). The receptor was isolated from a human donor with Susac syndrome. CDR3 sequence: CASMGAGSSYEQYF. The DNA for the CDR3 is TGTGCCAGCATGGGGGCAGGTTCTTCCTACGAGCAGTACTTC.